One sample yielded the 21 T cell receptor beta chains listed below, sequenced in a study of T cells in women clearing cervical HPV infection. TCRdb's table, derived via immunoSEQ multiplex PCR, lists solely in-frame clones and lacks some. The sample holds 25,000 to 35,000 clones. Sequenced: blood buffy coat. These receptors originate from a woman between 18 and 75 years old with a cervical HPV16 infection that either progressed to CIN3+ or cleared (not recorded which).

Comment on this clone: The read ends 3 residues shy of where the CDR3 ends; the end is completed using the germline J gene. J is TRBJ1-1 and V is TRBV18; no clear D. This CDR3 contains 16 residues. Germline V gene lookup returns CDR1 KGHSH and CDR2 LQKENI. V was clipped by 2 bases and J by 3 bases, with 16 bases between them. CDR3 in amino acids: CASSPSGRVYDTEAFF. The covered CDR3 bases are TGTGCCAGCTCACCATCCGGAAGGGTTTATGACACTGAA.

Turning to this clone: The CDR3 is cut off 3 residues early in the read; its end comes from the germline J gene. The J gene is TRBJ2-3, the V gene TRBV6-1, with 8 bases aligning to TRBD2. Germline CDR1 and CDR2: MNHNS and SASEGT. This CDR3 region has 16 residues. Trimming took 2 bases from V and 0 from J; bases not matched to a gene: 4. CDR3: CASSERTSLSTDTQYF. The CDR3 DNA, read in part, is TGTGCCAGCAGTGAACGGACTAGCCTAAGCACAGATACG.

A word on this clone: The read is 3 residues too short to cover the CDR3 end, so that end is filled in from the germline J gene. The chain carries TRBV7-8 and TRBJ1-1, with a possible D match to TRBD1 (6 bases). Germline V CDR1 and CDR2: SGHVS, FQNEAQ. The V and J ends lost 3 bases and 5 bases respectively, with 10 bases between them. The CDR3 contains 13 residues. The CDR3 bases that were read are TGTGCCAGCAGCTTTGCAGGGGATACTGAA. It translates to CASSFAGDTE. The entire CDR3 protein is CASSFAGDTEAFF.

Regarding this clone: The read gets to within 3 residues of the CDR3 end, and the germline J gene fills in the rest. J is TRBJ2-1 and V is TRBV12-3 or TRBV12-4; the match to TRBD2 covers 9 bases. V dropped 6 bases and J dropped 5; count of bases not matched to a gene: 8. This CDR3 region has 15 residues. The CDR3 region is CASSAGTSPNNEQFF. CDR3 DNA (partial): TGTGCCAGCAGCGCCGGGACTAGCCCCAACAATGAG.

Worth noting for this clone: With the read ending 3 residues before the CDR3 end, the germline J gene is used to fill in that end. The genes are TRBV12-3 or TRBV12-4 and TRBJ2-7; 7 bases line up with TRBD1. This CDR3 contains 16 residues. V shed 2 bases, J shed 0 bases, and the junction held 7 bases outside the gene matches. The part of the CDR3 DNA that was read is TGTGCCAGCAGTTTATCGTCCGGGACAGCCTCCTACGAG. Protein product: CASSLSSGTASYE. The CDR3, in full, reads CASSLSSGTASYEQYF.

On this clone: With the read ending 3 residues before the CDR3 end, the germline J gene is used to fill in that end. This chain connects TRBV20-1 to TRBJ1-5; D is unclear. CDR1 and CDR2 from the germline V gene are DFQATT and SNEGSKA (reference sequence). The CDR3 is 13 amino acids. Trimming removed 5 bases from V and 0 bases from J, with 8 bases in between. CDR3 region: CSACRISNQPQHF. Partial CDR3 DNA: TGCAGTGCTTGCAGGATTAGCAATCAGCCC.

As concerns this clone: The CDR3 goes on 3 residues after the read ends, and that part is filled in from the germline J gene. The V call is TRBV12-3 or TRBV12-4, the J call TRBJ2-1; TRBD2 aligns across 11 bases. The CDR3 spans 16 residues. Losses at the gene ends were 1 base for V and 7 bases for J; bases not matched to a gene: 6. CDR3 protein: CASSLGLAGGRNEQFF. The sequenced CDR3 bases are TGTGCCAGCAGTTTAGGCCTAGCGGGAGGTAGAAATGAG.

In the case of this clone: The CDR3 end lies 3 residues beyond the end of the read and is filled in from the germline J gene. V is TRBV20-1 and J is TRBJ1-1; 9 bases map to TRBD1. The CDR3 totals 12 residues. CDR1 and CDR2 (germline): DFQATT, SNEGSKA (reference sequence). The sequenced part of the CDR3 DNA is TGCAGTGCTAGAGGACAGGGGGTGTGG. It encodes CSARGQGVW. The whole CDR3 protein reads CSARGQGVWAFF.

CDR3 loop: CASSLAPDRLAYEQYF. Incomplete CDR3 DNA: TGCGCCAGCAGCTTGGCCCCGGACAGACTGGCCTACGAG. The genes are TRBV5-1 and TRBJ2-7; D is possibly TRBD1 (6 bases). The read halts 3 residues ahead of the CDR3 end, with the missing end drawn from the germline J gene. The CDR3 sequence is 16 residues long. CDR1 and CDR2 (germline): SGHRS, YFSETQ. Trimming removed 0 bases from V and 2 bases from J, with 15 bases in between.

Note on this clone: The read comes to an end 3 residues before the CDR3 does, leaving the germline J gene to fill in the end. This rearrangement joins TRBV19 to TRBJ1-2, with D perhaps matching TRBD1 (5 bases). The CDR3 has 12 residues. Per germline, CDR1 LNHDA and CDR2 SQIVND (reference sequence). The CDR3 sequence: CASSTGPGRYTF. The part of the CDR3 DNA that was read is TGTGCCAGTAGTACAGGGCCCGGGAGG.

In regard to this clone: The read falls 3 residues short of the CDR3 end, and the missing part is taken from the germline J gene. The chain combines TRBV18 with TRBJ1-2, with 7 positions matching TRBD1. The length of the CDR3 is 15 residues. Germline V lookup: CDR1 KGHSH, CDR2 LQKENI. The part of the CDR3 DNA that was read is TGTGCCAGCTCACCGTGGGAGGGACAGCATTACGGG. This codes for CASSPWEGQHYG. The full CDR3 reads CASSPWEGQHYGYTF.

Note on this clone: The junction differs from germline at one of its ends, possibly a read error. Other nucleotide sequences in the sample specify the same CDR3. CDR3 DNA (partial): TGTGCCAGCAGCTCCGATCGGGGAAACACG. This sequence encodes CASSSDRGNT. The full CDR3 protein reads CASSSDRGNTIYF. This chain connects TRBV11-2 to TRBJ1-3, with unresolved D. Read sequence stops 3 residues before the CDR3 end, and the germline J gene provides the missing end. Germline loops: CDR1 SGHAT, CDR2 FQNNGV. This CDR3 is built from 13 residues.

Comment on this clone: The sequenced fragment ends 3 residues before the CDR3 boundary, so the rest is inferred from the germline J gene. V usage is TRBV7-2 and J usage is TRBJ1-2; D unresolved. The CDR3 runs to 12 residues. Germline CDR1 SGHTA, CDR2 FQGNSA. The part of the CDR3 DNA that was read is TGTGCCAGCAGCTCTATAGCGGGAGTC. The encoded protein is CASSSIAGV. The CDR3 as a whole reads CASSSIAGVYTF.

Comments on this clone: The missing CDR3 end, 3 residues past where the read stops, is filled in from the germline J gene. V gene TRBV5-1 combines with J gene TRBJ2-3; unclear D gene. This CDR3 has 12 amino acids. Germline V lookup: CDR1 SGHRS, CDR2 YFSETQ. The CDR3 loop is CASQGYGETQYF. The sequenced part of the CDR3 DNA is TGCGCCAGCCAAGGGTATGGAGAGACG.

Comment on this clone: The CDR3 extends 3 residues past the end of the read, so its final part is completed from the germline J gene. This rearrangement joins TRBV14 to TRBJ1-1; D may be TRBD1 (6 bases). This CDR3 comprises 16 residues. Looked up from germline, CDR1 is SGHDN and CDR2 is FVKESK. Deletions cut 3 bases from V and 0 bases from J, with 14 bases between. The CDR3 sequence is CASSHISGHLNTEAFF. CDR3 bases read: TGTGCCAGCAGCCACATATCGGGACACCTGAACACTGAA.

As to this clone: With the read ending 3 residues before the CDR3 end, the germline J gene is used to fill in that end. This sequence joins TRBV20-1 and TRBJ1-2, with no clear D. CDR1 and CDR2 (germline): DFQATT, SNEGSKA (reference sequence). The CDR3 totals 14 residues. Trimming pared 4 bases from V and 6 bases from J, leaving 18 bases between. The CDR3 DNA, read in part, is TGCAGTGCTATCAACTTTCGGTCCGGGGATGGC. Its translation: CSAINFRSGDG. Given in full, the CDR3 is CSAINFRSGDGYTF.

By frequency, this clone is medium-sized. The read finishes 3 residues shy of the CDR3 end, and the germline J gene is used to complete it. This chain joins TRBV6-1 and TRBJ2-4, with D possibly being TRBD2 (5 bases). CDR3 size: 13 residues. Per the germline V gene, CDR1 is MNHNS and CDR2 is SASEGT. Between the trimmed V and J ends, which lost 2 bases and 5 bases, there was a span of 7 bases. CDR3 in amino acids: CASSEQEENIQYF. The sequenced CDR3 bases are TGTGCCAGCAGTGAACAGGAGGAAAACATT.

CDR3 region: CASSYSSGGPRSQYF. CDR3 bases read: TGTGCCAGCAGTTACTCTTCAGGGGGACCACGGTCG. The chain joins TRBV6-2 or TRBV6-3 to TRBJ2-3, with 7 bases identical to TRBD1. Read data end 3 residues before the CDR3 end; the end is taken from the germline J gene. From germline, CDR1 is MNHEY and CDR2 SVGEGT. CDR3 length equals 15 residues.

About this clone: The DNA ends 3 residues before the CDR3 does, and the rest of the CDR3 is filled in from the germline J gene. This rearrangement joins TRBV12-5 to TRBJ2-7; D unresolved. CDR1 LGHNT and CDR2 FRNRAP come from the germline V gene. The CDR3 totals 14 residues. V lost 0 bases and J lost 3, with 9 bases in between. The CDR3 protein is CASGLVFGYYEQYF. The covered CDR3 bases are TGTGCTAGTGGTTTGGTATTCGGTTACTACGAG.

Concerning this clone itself: The read terminates 3 residues ahead of where the CDR3 ends, so the germline J gene completes it. The chain links TRBV7-9 to TRBJ2-2; possibly TRBD1 for D (7 bases). The length of the CDR3 is 15 residues. CDR1 SEHNR and CDR2 FQNEAQ come from the germline V gene (reference sequence). The CDR3: CASSRTGGINEKLFF. The sequenced part of the CDR3 DNA is TGTGCCAGCAGCCGGACAGGAGGGATTAATGAAAAG. Complete variable domain (other parts from reference TRBV7-9 and TRBJ2-2): DTGVSQNPRHKITKRGQNVTFRCDPISEHNRLYWYRQTLGQGPEFLTYFQNEAQLEKSRLLSDRFSAERPKGSFSTLEIQRTEQGDSAMYLCASSRTGGINEKLFFGEGSRLTVL.

As concerns this clone: The read is 3 residues too short to cover the CDR3 end, so that end is filled in from the germline J gene. V and J are TRBV19 and TRBJ1-2, with 11 bases lining up with TRBD1. CDR1 and CDR2 from the germline V gene are LNHDA and SQIVND (reference sequence). The CDR3 consists of 15 residues. CDR3 in amino acids: CASSEVGQGAYDYTF. CDR3 bases read: TGTGCCAGTAGTGAGGTAGGACAGGGGGCCTACGAC.